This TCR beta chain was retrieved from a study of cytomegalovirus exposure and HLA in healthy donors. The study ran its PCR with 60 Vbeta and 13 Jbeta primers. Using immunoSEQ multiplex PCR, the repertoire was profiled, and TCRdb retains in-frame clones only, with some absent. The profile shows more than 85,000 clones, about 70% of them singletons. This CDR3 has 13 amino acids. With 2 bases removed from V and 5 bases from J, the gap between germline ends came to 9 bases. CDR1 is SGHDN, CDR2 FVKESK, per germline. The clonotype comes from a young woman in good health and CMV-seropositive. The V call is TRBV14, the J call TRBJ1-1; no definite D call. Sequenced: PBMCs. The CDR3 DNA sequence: TGTGCCAGCAGCCAACGGGGAAGGACTGAAGCTTTCTTT. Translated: CASSQRGRTEAFF.